This section outlines one T cell receptor (beta chain) sequence together with its context. Its matching antigen is unknown. Upon completion of approximately ten days in culture, CD4+ T cells were isolated. The cohort was immunized with two doses of either the BNT162b2 or mRNA-1273 vaccine. The sample belongs to a study of vaccination effects on CD4 cells after COVID-19. Across the whole study: Using viral peptide pools, the ViraFEST assay grew out antigen-specific CD4+ T cells prior to sequencing.

Libraries were prepared by immunoSEQ multiplex PCR; TCRdb keeps only in-frame clonotypes and omits some of them. The repertoire consists of about 73,000 clones, with approximately 73% occurring once and the leading ten covering less than 2.5%. There are 13 residues in the CDR3. Germline assignment: CDR1 LNHDA and CDR2 SQIVND (reference sequence). The V end lost 7 bases, the J end lost 6 bases, and 13 bases lay between the germline ends. Source: CD4+ T cells from PBMCs cultured without peptide, taken after COVID-19 vaccination. The chain joins TRBV19 to TRBJ1-5; maybe TRBD1 (6 bases). This receptor was taken from a human donor who received a COVID-19 vaccine. The CDR3 sequence: CASTPTQGQPQHF. The CDR3 DNA sequence: TGTGCCAGTACCCCCACACAGGGTCAGCCCCAGCATTTT.